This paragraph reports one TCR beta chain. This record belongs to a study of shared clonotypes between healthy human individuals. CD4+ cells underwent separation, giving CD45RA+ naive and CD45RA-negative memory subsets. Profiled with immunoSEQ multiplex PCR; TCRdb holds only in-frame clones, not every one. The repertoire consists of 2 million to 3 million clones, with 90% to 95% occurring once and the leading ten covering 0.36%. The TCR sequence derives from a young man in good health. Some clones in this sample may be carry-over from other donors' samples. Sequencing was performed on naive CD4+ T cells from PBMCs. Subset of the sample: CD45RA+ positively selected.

This CDR3 is CASTPGTSIYEQYF. The CDR3 nucleotides are TGTGCCAGCACCCCGGGGACTAGCATCTACGAGCAGTACTTC. This chain links TRBV5-5 with TRBJ2-7; TRBD2 matches at 9 bases. Germline assignment: CDR1 SGHKS and CDR2 YYEKEE (reference sequence). Unmatched junction bases numbered 7, after V lost 6 bases and J lost 3 bases. There are 14 residues in the CDR3. Full variable domain (remainder filled in from reference TRBV5-5 and TRBJ2-7): DAGVTQSPTHLIKTRGQQVTLRCSPISGHKSVSWYQQVLGQGPQFIFQYYEKEERGRGNFPDRFSARQFPNYSSELNVNALLLGDSALYLCASTPGTSIYEQYFGPGTRLTVT.